This T cell receptor (beta chain) was sequenced for a study of cytomegalovirus exposure and HLA in healthy donors. The study's findings and limits: There were a few CMV-associated chains whose specificity for CMV antigens was confirmed in vitro. Rare TCR sequences dominated, though some public TCRs recurred in many donors. Using the classifier, cytomegalovirus status was reportedly diagnosed with high specificity and sensitivity.

The germline CDR1 and CDR2 sequences are MGHRA and YSYEKL. Between the trimmed V and J ends, which lost 0 bases and 7 bases, there was a span of 6 bases. The CDR3 runs to 12 residues. Generated by immunoSEQ multiplex PCR, the TCRdb table keeps only in-frame clones and is missing some. The repertoire consists of about 250,000 clones, with about 90% occurring once and the leading ten covering around 12%. The donors formed part of the roughly 120-subject validation cohort, distinct from the roughly 630-subject first cohort. There are a few counts of this clone. Its antigen remains unidentified. Sequenced input: PBMCs. The TCR sequence derives from a man aged 18 to 30 in good health and CMV-seropositive. V usage is TRBV4-1 and J usage is TRBJ1-2; D is uncertain. CDR3 bases: TGCGCCAGCAGCCAAGATGGAAGTGGCTACACCTTC. Its protein product is CASSQDGSGYTF.